Below are 17 T cell receptor beta chains sequenced from a single sample in a study of cytomegalovirus exposure and HLA in healthy donors. This PCR relied on a set of 60 Vbeta primers and 13 Jbeta primers. Sequenced by immunoSEQ multiplex PCR; TCRdb stores in-frame clones only, minus some. Seen here are roughly 99,000 clones, less than 80% observed once, and the top ten hold 7.8%. The specimen was PBMCs. These receptors were taken from a man in his thirties or forties in good health and CMV-seronegative.

This chain uses TRBV10-2 with TRBJ2-7; D perhaps matches TRBD2 (6 bases). This CDR3 region has 14 residues. V was clipped by 9 bases and J by 3 bases, with 18 bases between them. The germline V gene has CDR1 WSHSY and CDR2 SAAADI. CDR3 loop: CARGRLVCFYEQYF. The CDR3 DNA reads as TGCGCCAGAGGTAGACTAGTATGTTTCTACGAGCAGTACTTC.

J is TRBJ2-3 and V is TRBV7-3; the match to TRBD1 covers 9 bases. The germline V gene encodes CDR1 SGHTA and CDR2 FQGTGA. The CDR3 runs 15 residues. The J segment lost 4 bases and the V segment lost 3 bases, leaving 5 bases of the junction unmatched. CDR3 DNA sequence: TGTGCCAGCAGCTTTACAGGGGGCAAGGCAGATACGCAGTATTTT. It translates to CASSFTGGKADTQYF.

At least ten counts were recorded for this clone. The rearrangement uses TRBV9 and TRBJ2-3; 10 nucleotides line up with TRBD2. Per the germline V gene, CDR1 is SGDLS and CDR2 is YYNGEE. The V segment lost 3 bases and the J segment 3 bases; nucleotides outside the gene matches: 7. CDR3 length equals 16 residues. As DNA, the CDR3 is TGTGCCAGCAGCGGGGGGACTAGCGACGGGACAGATACGCAGTATTTT. This encodes CASSGGTSDGTDTQYF.

This chain connects TRBV19 to TRBJ1-5; 8 positions agree with TRBD1. The CDR3 sequence is 16 residues long. Per germline, CDR1 LNHDA and CDR2 SQIVND (reference sequence). V trimming: 2 bases; J trimming: 5 bases; junction bases outside the gene matches: 8. CDR3 in amino acids: CASSISATGEDQPQHF. DNA of the CDR3: TGTGCCAGTAGTATATCGGCGACAGGGGAGGATCAGCCCCAGCATTTT.

The chain is built from TRBV27 and TRBJ2-7, with TRBD1 identical over 8 bases. J was trimmed by 0 bases and V by 6 bases; bases with no gene match: 13. The germline V gene has CDR1 MNHEY and CDR2 SMNVEV (reference sequence). The CDR3 length is 17 residues. CDR3 protein: CASRPTHGQGSSYEQYF. CDR3 coding DNA: TGTGCCAGCAGACCTACCCACGGACAGGGAAGCTCCTACGAGCAGTACTTC.

In nucleotides, the CDR3 is TGTGCCAGCAGCCTGGGGCCCGGTCTCTACGAGCAGTACTTC. Its protein is CASSLGPGLYEQYF. The V and J genes are TRBV13 and TRBJ2-7, with D possibly matching TRBD1 (5 bases). Trimming removed 5 bases at V and 3 bases at J, with 14 bases between. Germline values: CDR1 PRHDT, CDR2 FYEKMQ (reference sequence). The CDR3 loop spans 14 amino acids. The variable domain in full, with the rest retrieved from reference TRBV13 and TRBJ2-7, is AAGVIQSPRHLIKEKRETATLKCYPIPRHDTVYWYQQGPGQDPQFLISFYEKMQSDKGSIPDRFSAQQFSDYHSELNMSSLELGDSALYFCASSLGPGLYEQYFGPGTRLTVT.

The genes are TRBV6-1 and TRBJ2-7; maybe TRBD2 (5 bases). This CDR3 has 15 amino acids. V was pared by 0 bases and J by 3 bases, with 12 bases between. Germline CDR1 MNHNS, CDR2 SASEGT. The CDR3 DNA sequence: TGTGCCAGCAGTGAAGCCCACGGGATCGGCTACGAGCAGTACTTC. Translated, it gives CASSEAHGIGYEQYF.

The chain joins TRBV27 to TRBJ1-1; D ambiguous. Trimming removed 3 bases from V and 1 base from J, with 6 bases in between. This CDR3 region has 13 residues. CDR1 MNHEY and CDR2 SMNVEV come from the germline V gene (reference sequence). The CDR3: CASSLGRNTEAFF. The DNA for the CDR3 is TGTGCCAGCAGTTTGGGGAGGAACACTGAAGCTTTCTTT.

The V gene is TRBV18, the J gene TRBJ1-2; TRBD1 matches 9 bases. CDR3 length: 14 residues. The V gene end was trimmed by 8 bases and the J gene end by 4 bases; junction bases not matched to a gene: 8. The germline gives CDR1 KGHSH, CDR2 LQKENI. DNA of the CDR3: TGTGCCAGCACCGGGACAGGGTCCGGCTATGGCTACACCTTC. This codes for CASTGTGSGYGYTF.

CDR3 sequence: CASSEWGSHSGANVLTF. The CDR3 bases are TGTGCCAGCAGTGAATGGGGCAGCCACTCTGGGGCCAACGTCCTGACTTTC. This rearrangement joins TRBV2 to TRBJ2-6; TRBD1 might be the D (5 bases). CDR1 is SNHLY and CDR2 is FYNNEI in the germline V gene. The CDR3 length is 17 residues. Trimming removed 2 bases from V and 0 bases from J, with 11 bases in between.

The chain recombines TRBV28 with TRBJ1-4; D is unclear. The CDR3 runs to 11 residues. V was clipped by 10 bases and J by 11 bases, with 14 bases between them. Per the germline V gene, CDR1 is MDHEN and CDR2 is SYDVKM. CDR3 DNA: TGTGCCACAAAAGGAGGCGACAAACTGTTTTTT. This translates into CATKGGDKLFF.

This clone was picked up a small number of times. The V call is TRBV7-8, the J call TRBJ1-1, with TRBD1 identical over 12 bases. CDR1 and CDR2 (germline): SGHVS, FQNEAQ. The CDR3 is 17 amino acids. The trim removed 4 bases at V and 4 bases at J, leaving 10 bases unmatched. As DNA, the CDR3 is TGTGCCAGCAGCTCCACCGGGACAGGGGGCCTGGGCACTGAAGCTTTCTTT. Protein product: CASSSTGTGGLGTEAFF.

V is TRBV30 and J is TRBJ1-1; D unresolved. Germline V gene sequence: CDR1 GTSNPN, CDR2 SVGIG (reference sequence). Trimming stripped 0 bases from V and 11 bases from J, with 13 bases between. The CDR3 covers 12 residues. This CDR3 is CAWSVDKRSAFF. CDR3 in DNA: TGTGCCTGGAGTGTAGACAAGCGGTCGGCTTTCTTT.

This sequence joins TRBV7-3 and TRBJ2-5; D possibly corresponds to TRBD2 (6 bases). In germline, CDR1 is SGHTA, CDR2 FQGTGA. This CDR3 contains 15 residues. Trimming stripped 2 bases from V and 1 base from J, with 11 bases between. This chain's CDR3 is CASSLGGRLQETQYF. In nucleotides, the CDR3 is TGTGCCAGCAGCTTAGGGGGGAGGCTCCAAGAGACCCAGTACTTC.

The chain couples TRBV2 to TRBJ1-4; TRBD1 agrees at 9 bases. Germline V gene lookup returns CDR1 SNHLY and CDR2 FYNNEI. J was trimmed by 3 bases and V by 6 bases; bases with no gene match: 5. The length of the CDR3 is 15 residues. The CDR3 region has the DNA TGTGCCAGCAGGCAACAGGGGGCGGCTAATGAAAAACTGTTTTTT. Its protein product is CASRQQGAANEKLFF.

The V call is TRBV27, the J call TRBJ2-1, with 14 bases identical to TRBD2. The germline CDR1 and CDR2 sequences are MNHEY and SMNVEV (reference sequence). There are 17 residues in the CDR3. The J segment lost 9 bases and the V segment lost 5 bases, leaving 12 bases of the junction unmatched. CDR3 sequence (DNA): TGTGCCAGCAGTACTCTCCCGGGACTAGCGGGGGTGGGTGAGCAGTTCTTC. Translated: CASSTLPGLAGVGEQFF.

This sequence joins TRBV7-3 and TRBJ2-5; tentatively, D is TRBD2 (6 bases). The CDR3 runs to 13 residues. Germline V gene data show CDR1 as SGHTA and CDR2 as FQGTGA. The germline V and J ends were trimmed by 5 bases and 6 bases, with 13 bases remaining between them. The CDR3 loop reads CASSKSSGQTQYF. In DNA, the CDR3 is TGTGCCAGCAGCAAATCGAGCGGGCAGACCCAGTACTTC. The full variable domain, with the rest looked up from reference TRBV7-3 and TRBJ2-5, is GAGVSQTPSNKVTEKGKYVELRCDPISGHTALYWYRQSLGQGPEFLIYFQGTGAADDSGLPNDRFFAVRPEGSVSTLKIQRTERGDSAVYLCASSKSSGQTQYFGPGTRLLVL.